A single T cell receptor (beta chain) is shown here with its context. At least ten counts were recorded for this clonotype. Its antigen is currently not known. Per-base quality was not reported, and no clone a single base away is much larger than it. The sample is drawn from a study of T-cell reconstitution after alpha-beta-depleted transplantation in children (dated by TCRdb to the mid-2010s). Concerning the study at large: Using TCR repertoire profiling, the study followed T-cell immune reconstitution in a quantitative way in children after TCRalphabeta/CD19-depleted allogeneic hematopoietic cell transplantation. Results the study describes overall, beyond this receptor: The frequencies of hyperexpanded clones fell over the following months, and after one year, T-cell counts and TCRbeta diversity were mostly attributed to newly produced T cells. About two months after transplant, the apparently early recovery of alphabetaT-cell counts reportedly depended on just several hundred clones that had expanded rapidly and came from non-depleted graft cells. The high TCRbeta diversity at day 60 in some patients was ascribed to recipient T cells and intrathymic progenitors that had survived conditioning.

The library was produced with PCR. The sequencer was an Illumina HiSeq 2500. To normalize quantification of the TCRbeta repertoire, the TCR libraries were built with molecular barcoding that relied on unique molecular identifiers. TCRdb cleaned the public reads at Q25 with fastp, built clones with MiXCR and kept in-frame beta chains. Every CDR3 protein is listed once, alongside the most common genes and DNA of its rows. In this sample the table shows fewer than 250,000 distinct CDR3 sequences, less than 9% of which occur a single time. The ten largest clones take up 5% to 7% of the sample. Looking up the germline V gene yields CDR1 SGHTA and CDR2 FQGNSA. From the cysteine through the phenylalanine, the CDR3 covers 15 amino acids. The sequence is cut down to CDR3 DNA, 45 bases in frame from base 1. V loses 7 bases of germline sequence and J loses 3 bases, and the interval between the two ends is 18 bases.

In light of the paper, this sample's treatment or condition label describes: allogeneic hematopoietic cell transplantation with graft depleted of TCRalphabeta T cells and CD19 B cells. The transplant recipients were children given TCRalphabeta/CD19-depleted allogeneic hematopoietic cell grafts. In this chain, TRBV7-2 is recombined with TRBJ1-2, with a weak D call of TRBD1 (6 bases match). The sequenced sample was PBMCs, mostly from graft donor cells, obtained 180 days after TCRalphabeta/CD19-depleted stem cell transplant. The TCR originated in a male patient younger than 18 who had a stem cell transplant for acute lymphoblastic leukemia, so the T cells may come from the graft donor. The DNA reads as follows: TGTGCCAGCAAGTTGGGACGGGACAAGCACTATGGCTACACCTTC. Translated, this is CASKLGRDKHYGYTF. Outside the CDR3, residues come from the reference TRBV7-2 and TRBJ1-2 proteins, so the full variable domain is: GAGVSQSPSNKVTEKGKDVELRCDPISGHTALYWYRQSLGQGLEFLIYFQGNSAPDKSGLPSDRFSAERTGGSVSTLTIQRTQQEDSAVYLCASKLGRDKHYGYTFGSGTRLTVV.